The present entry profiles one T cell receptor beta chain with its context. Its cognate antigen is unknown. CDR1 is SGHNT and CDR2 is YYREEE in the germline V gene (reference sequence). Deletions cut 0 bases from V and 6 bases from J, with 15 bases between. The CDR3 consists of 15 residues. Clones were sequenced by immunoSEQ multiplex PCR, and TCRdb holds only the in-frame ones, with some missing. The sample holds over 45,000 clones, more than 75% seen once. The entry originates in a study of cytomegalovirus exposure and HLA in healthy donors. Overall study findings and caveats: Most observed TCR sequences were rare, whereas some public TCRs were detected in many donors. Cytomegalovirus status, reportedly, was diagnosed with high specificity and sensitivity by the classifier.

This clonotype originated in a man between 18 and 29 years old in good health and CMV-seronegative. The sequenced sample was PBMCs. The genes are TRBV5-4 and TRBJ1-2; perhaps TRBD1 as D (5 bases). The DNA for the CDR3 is TGTGCCAGCAGCTTGGATCCCAGGGATATTCATGGCTACACCTTC. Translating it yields CASSLDPRDIHGYTF.